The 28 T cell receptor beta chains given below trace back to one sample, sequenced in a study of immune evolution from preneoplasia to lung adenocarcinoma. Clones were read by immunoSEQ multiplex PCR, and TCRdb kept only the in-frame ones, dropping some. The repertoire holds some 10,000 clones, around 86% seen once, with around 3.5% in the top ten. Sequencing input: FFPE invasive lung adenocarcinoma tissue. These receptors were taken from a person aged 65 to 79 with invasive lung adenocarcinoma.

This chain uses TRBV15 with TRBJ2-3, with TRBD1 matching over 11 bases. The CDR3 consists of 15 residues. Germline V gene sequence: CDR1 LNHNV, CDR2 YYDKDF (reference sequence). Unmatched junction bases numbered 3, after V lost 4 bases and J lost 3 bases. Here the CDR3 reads CATSNRDRGTDTQYF. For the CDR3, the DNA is TGTGCCACCAGCAACCGGGACAGGGGGACAGATACGCAGTATTTT.

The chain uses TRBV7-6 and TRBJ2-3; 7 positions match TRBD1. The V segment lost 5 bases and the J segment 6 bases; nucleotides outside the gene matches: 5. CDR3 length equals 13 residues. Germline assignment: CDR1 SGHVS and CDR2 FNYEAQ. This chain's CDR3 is CASSSRDSDTQYF. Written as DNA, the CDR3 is TGTGCCAGCAGCAGTCGGGACAGCGATACGCAGTATTTT.

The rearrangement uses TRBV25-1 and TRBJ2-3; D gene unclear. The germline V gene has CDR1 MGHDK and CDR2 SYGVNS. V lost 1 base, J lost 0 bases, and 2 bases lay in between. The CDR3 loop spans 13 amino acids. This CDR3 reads CASSESSTDTQYF. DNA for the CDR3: TGTGCCAGCAGTGAATCTAGCACAGATACGCAGTATTTT.

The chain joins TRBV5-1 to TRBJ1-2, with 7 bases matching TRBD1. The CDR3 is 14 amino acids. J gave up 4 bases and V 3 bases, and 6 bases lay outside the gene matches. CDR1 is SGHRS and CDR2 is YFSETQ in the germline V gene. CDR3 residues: CASSSTGFTYGYTF. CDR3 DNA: TGCGCCAGCAGCTCGACAGGGTTTACCTATGGCTACACCTTC.

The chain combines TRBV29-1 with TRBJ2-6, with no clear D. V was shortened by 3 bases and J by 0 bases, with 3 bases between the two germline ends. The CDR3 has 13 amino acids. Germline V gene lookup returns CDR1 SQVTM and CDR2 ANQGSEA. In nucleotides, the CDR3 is TGCAGCGTTGACAGCTCTGGGGCCAACGTCCTGACTTTC. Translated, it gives CSVDSSGANVLTF.

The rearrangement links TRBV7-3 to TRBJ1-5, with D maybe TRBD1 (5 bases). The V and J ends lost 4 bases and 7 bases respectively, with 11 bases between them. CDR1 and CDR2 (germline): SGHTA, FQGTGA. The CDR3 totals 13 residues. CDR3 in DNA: TGTGCCAGCAGCTCGGACATTGGGCAGCCCCAGCATTTT. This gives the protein CASSSDIGQPQHF.

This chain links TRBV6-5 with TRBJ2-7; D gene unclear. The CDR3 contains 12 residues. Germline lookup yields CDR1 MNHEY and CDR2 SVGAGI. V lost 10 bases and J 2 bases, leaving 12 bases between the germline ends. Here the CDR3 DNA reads TGTGCCACCCGATCGGGTCCCTACGAGCAGTACTTC. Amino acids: CATRSGPYEQYF.

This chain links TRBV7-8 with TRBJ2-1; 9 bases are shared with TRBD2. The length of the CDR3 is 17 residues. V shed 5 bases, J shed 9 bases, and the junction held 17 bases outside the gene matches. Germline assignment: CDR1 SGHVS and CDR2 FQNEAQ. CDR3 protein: CASSPTGTSLEGGEQFF. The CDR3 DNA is TGTGCCAGCAGCCCTACCGGGACTAGCTTAGAGGGGGGTGAGCAGTTCTTC.

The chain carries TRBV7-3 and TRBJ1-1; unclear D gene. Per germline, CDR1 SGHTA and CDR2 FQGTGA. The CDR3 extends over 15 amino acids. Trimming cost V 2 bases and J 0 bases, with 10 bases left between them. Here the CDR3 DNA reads TGTGCCAGCAGCTTACTCCCCACTTTGAACACTGAAGCTTTCTTT. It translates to CASSLLPTLNTEAFF.

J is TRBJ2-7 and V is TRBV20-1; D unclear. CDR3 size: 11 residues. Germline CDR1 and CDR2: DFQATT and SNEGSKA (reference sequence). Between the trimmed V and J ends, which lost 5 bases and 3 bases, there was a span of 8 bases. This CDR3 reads CSAGPLYEQYF. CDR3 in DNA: TGCAGTGCTGGGCCCCTCTACGAGCAGTACTTC.

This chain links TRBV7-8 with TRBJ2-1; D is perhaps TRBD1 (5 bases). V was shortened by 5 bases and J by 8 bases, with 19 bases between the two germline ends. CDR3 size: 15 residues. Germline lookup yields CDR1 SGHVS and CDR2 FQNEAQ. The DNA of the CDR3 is TGTGCCAGCAGCGAATTTAGGGGTACGGGCGATGAGCAGTTCTTC. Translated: CASSEFRGTGDEQFF. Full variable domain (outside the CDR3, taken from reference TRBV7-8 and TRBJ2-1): GAGVSQSPRYKVAKRGQDVALRCDPISGHVSLFWYQQALGQGPEFLTYFQNEAQLDKSGLPSDRFFAERPEGSVSTLKIQRTQQEDSAVYLCASSEFRGTGDEQFFGPGTRLTVL.

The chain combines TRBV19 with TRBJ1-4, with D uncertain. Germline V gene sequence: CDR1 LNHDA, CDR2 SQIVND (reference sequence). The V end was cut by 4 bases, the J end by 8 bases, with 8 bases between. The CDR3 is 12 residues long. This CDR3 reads CASSSSTEKLFF. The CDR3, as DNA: TGTGCCAGTAGTAGTTCCACGGAAAAACTGTTTTTT.

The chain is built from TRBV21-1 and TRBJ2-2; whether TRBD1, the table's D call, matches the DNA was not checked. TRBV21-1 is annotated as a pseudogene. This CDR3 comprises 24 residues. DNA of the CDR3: TGTGCCAGCAGGAGACTACACTCCGCATGGACAGCCGGGCCAACCACCTCGGACACCGGGGAGCTGTTTTTT. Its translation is CASRRLHSAWTAGPTTSDTGELFF.

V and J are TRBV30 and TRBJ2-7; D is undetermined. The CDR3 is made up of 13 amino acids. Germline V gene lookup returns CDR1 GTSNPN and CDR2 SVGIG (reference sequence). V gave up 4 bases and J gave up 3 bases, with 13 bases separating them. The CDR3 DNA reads TGTGCCTGGACAGTGATTACGGACTACGAGCAGTACTTC. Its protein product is CAWTVITDYEQYF. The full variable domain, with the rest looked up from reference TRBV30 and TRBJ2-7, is SQTIHQWPATLVQPVGSPLSLECTVEGTSNPNLYWYRQAAGRGLQLLFYSVGIGQISSEVPQNLSASRPQDRQFILSSKKLLLSDSGFYLCAWTVITDYEQYFGPGTRLTVT.

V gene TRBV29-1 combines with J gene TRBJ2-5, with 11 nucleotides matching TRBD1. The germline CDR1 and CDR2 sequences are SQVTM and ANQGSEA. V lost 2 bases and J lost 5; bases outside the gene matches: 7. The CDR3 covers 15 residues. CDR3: CSVESDRGRAETQYF. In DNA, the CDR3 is TGCAGCGTTGAATCGGACAGGGGGCGCGCGGAGACCCAGTACTTC.

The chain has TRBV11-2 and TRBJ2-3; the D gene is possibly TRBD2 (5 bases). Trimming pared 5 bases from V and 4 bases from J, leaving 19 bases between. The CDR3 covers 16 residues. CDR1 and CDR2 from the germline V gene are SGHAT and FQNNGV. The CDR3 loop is CASSPTTSRVADTQYF. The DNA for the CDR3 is TGTGCCAGCAGCCCCACTACTAGTCGTGTCGCAGATACGCAGTATTTT.

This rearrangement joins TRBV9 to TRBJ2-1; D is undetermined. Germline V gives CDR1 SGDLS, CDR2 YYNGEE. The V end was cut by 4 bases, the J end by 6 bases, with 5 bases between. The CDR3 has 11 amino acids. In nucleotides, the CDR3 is TGTGCCAGCAGCAGAGCCAATGAGCAGTTCTTC. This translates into CASSRANEQFF. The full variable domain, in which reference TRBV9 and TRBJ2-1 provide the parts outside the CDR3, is DSGVTQTPKHLITATGQRVTLRCSPRSGDLSVYWYQQSLDQGLQFLIQYYNGEERAKGNILERFSAQQFPDLHSELNLSSLELGDSALYFCASSRANEQFFGPGTRLTVL.

CDR3 in amino acids: CAWKGQGNINEKLFF. In nucleotides, the CDR3 is TGTGCCTGGAAGGGACAGGGAAATATTAATGAAAAACTGTTTTTT. V usage is TRBV30 and J usage is TRBJ1-4; TRBD1 agrees at 9 bases. Germline V gene lookup returns CDR1 GTSNPN and CDR2 SVGIG (reference sequence). The trim removed 4 bases at V and 4 bases at J, leaving 7 bases unmatched. This CDR3 spans 15 amino acids.

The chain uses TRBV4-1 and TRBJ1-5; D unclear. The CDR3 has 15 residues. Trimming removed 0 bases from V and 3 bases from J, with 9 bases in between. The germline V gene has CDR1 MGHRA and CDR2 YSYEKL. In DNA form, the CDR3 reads TGCGCCAGCAGCCAAGATTGGGGTTCCAATCAGCCCCAGCATTTT. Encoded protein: CASSQDWGSNQPQHF.

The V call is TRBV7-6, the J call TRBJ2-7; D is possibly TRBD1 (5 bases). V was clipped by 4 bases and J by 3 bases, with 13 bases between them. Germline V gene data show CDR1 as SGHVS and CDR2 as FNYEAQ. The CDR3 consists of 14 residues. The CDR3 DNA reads TGTGCCAGCAGCTCAAGCCCGACAGACTACGAGCAGTACTTC. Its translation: CASSSSPTDYEQYF.

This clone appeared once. In DNA form, the CDR3 reads TGTGCCAGCAGCTTAGCGGCCAGGGCTGGCTACACCTTC. Translated: CASSLAARAGYTF. The V call is TRBV7-9, the J call TRBJ1-2, with a weak D call TRBD1 (5 bases). The CDR3 runs to 13 residues. Germline values: CDR1 SEHNR, CDR2 FQNEAQ (reference sequence). V was cut by 0 bases and J by 7 bases, with 9 bases left in between.

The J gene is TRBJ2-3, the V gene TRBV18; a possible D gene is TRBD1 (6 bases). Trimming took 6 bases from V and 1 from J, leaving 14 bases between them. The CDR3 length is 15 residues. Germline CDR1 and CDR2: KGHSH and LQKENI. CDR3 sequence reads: CASSLRGTGTDTQYF. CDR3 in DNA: TGTGCCAGCTCTCTCAGGGGTACTGGCACAGATACGCAGTATTTT.

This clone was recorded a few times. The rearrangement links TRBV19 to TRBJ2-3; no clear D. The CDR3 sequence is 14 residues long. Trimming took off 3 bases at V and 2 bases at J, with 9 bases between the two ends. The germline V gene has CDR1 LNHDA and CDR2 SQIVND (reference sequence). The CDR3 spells CASSIPGFTDTQYF. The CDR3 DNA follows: TGTGCCAGTAGTATTCCAGGCTTCACAGATACGCAGTATTTT.

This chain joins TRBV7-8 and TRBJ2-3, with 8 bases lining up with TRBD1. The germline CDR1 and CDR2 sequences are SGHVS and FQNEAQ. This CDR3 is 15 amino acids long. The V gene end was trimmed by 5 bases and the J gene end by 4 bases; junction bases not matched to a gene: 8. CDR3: CASSPHRGTADTQYF. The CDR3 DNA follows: TGTGCCAGCAGCCCCCACAGGGGGACCGCAGATACGCAGTATTTT. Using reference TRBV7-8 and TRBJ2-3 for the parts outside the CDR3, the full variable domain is GAGVSQSPRYKVAKRGQDVALRCDPISGHVSLFWYQQALGQGPEFLTYFQNEAQLDKSGLPSDRFFAERPEGSVSTLKIQRTQQEDSAVYLCASSPHRGTADTQYFGPGTRLTVL.

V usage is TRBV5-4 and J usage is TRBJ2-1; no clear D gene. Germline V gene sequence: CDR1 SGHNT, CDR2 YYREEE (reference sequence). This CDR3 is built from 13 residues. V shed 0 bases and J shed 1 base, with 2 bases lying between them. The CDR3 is CASSLVSYNEQFF. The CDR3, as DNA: TGTGCCAGCAGCTTGGTATCCTACAATGAGCAGTTCTTC.

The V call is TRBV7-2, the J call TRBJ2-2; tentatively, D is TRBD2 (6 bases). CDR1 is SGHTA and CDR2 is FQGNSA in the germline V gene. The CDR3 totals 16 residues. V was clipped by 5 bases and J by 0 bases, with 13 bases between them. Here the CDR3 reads CASSPRGTTNTGELFF. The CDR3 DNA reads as TGTGCCAGCAGCCCTCGCGGGACGACGAACACCGGGGAGCTGTTTTTT.

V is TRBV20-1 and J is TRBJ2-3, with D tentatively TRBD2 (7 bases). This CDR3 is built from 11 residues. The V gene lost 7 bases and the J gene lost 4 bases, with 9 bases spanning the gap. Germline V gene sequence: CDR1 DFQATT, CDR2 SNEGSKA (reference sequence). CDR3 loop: CSDGGPDTQYF. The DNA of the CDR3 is TGCAGTGACGGGGGGCCAGATACGCAGTATTTT.

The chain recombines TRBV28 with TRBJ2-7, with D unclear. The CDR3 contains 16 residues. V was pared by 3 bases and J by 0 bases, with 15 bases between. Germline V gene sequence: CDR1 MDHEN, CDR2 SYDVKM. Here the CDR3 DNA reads TGTGCCAGCAGTTTCCGTCTGGGCCAGCTCTCCTACGAGCAGTACTTC. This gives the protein CASSFRLGQLSYEQYF.